These 6 T cell receptor beta chains came from one sample sequenced in a study of cytotoxic CD8 clonotypes in ibrutinib-treated CLL. Produced via immunoSEQ multiplex PCR; TCRdb's table is partial and in-frame only. This sample has about 120,000 clones, with 50% to 65% found just once. The sample here was PBMCs, taken after 24 months of ibrutinib treatment. All receptors come from a human donor with chronic lymphocytic leukemia.

The rearrangement joins TRBV5-6 to TRBJ2-1; D uncertain. Germline V gene sequence: CDR1 SGHDT, CDR2 YYEEEE. The V end lost 3 bases, the J end lost 6 bases, and 7 bases lay between the germline ends. The CDR3 extends over 12 amino acids. The CDR3 DNA reads as TGTGCCAGCAGCTGGATTCGCAATGAGCAGTTCTTC. It yields the protein CASSWIRNEQFF.

The chain has TRBV9 and TRBJ1-2; weak D call: TRBD1 (6 bases). The V end was cut by 2 bases, the J end by 7 bases, with 15 bases between. The germline CDR1 and CDR2 sequences are SGDLS and YYNGEE. CDR3 length equals 14 residues. The CDR3 DNA is TGTGCCAGCAGCGTGAGGGCAGGGGTAGGTGGCTACACCTTC. Its translation: CASSVRAGVGGYTF. The full variable domain, its missing parts supplied by reference TRBV9 and TRBJ1-2, is DSGVTQTPKHLITATGQRVTLRCSPRSGDLSVYWYQQSLDQGLQFLIQYYNGEERAKGNILERFSAQQFPDLHSELNLSSLELGDSALYFCASSVRAGVGGYTFGSGTRLTVV.

This clone has just a few counts. The V and J genes are TRBV18 and TRBJ2-5; no clear D. V lost 3 bases and J lost 4, with 6 bases in between. The germline V gene has CDR1 KGHSH and CDR2 LQKENI. The CDR3 covers 12 residues. The CDR3 region is CASSPSPETQYF. CDR3 coding DNA: TGTGCCAGCTCACCTTCCCCAGAGACCCAGTACTTC.

The chain couples TRBV18 to TRBJ2-4, with D unresolved. The V end lost 2 bases, the J end lost 7 bases, and 12 bases lay between the germline ends. Germline V gene sequence: CDR1 KGHSH, CDR2 LQKENI. This CDR3 comprises 14 residues. The CDR3 loop reads CASSPGLGSNIQYF. The CDR3, as DNA: TGTGCCAGCTCACCAGGCTTAGGGTCGAACATTCAGTACTTC.

V gene TRBV9 combines with J gene TRBJ2-7, with 9 bases matching TRBD2. The CDR3 totals 14 residues. Germline-derived CDR1 and CDR2 are SGDLS and YYNGEE. V lost 4 bases and J lost 1; bases outside the gene matches: 3. Written as DNA, the CDR3 is TGTGCCAGCAGCCGAGCGGGGGGTTCCTACGAGCAGTACTTC. Translated: CASSRAGGSYEQYF.

The V and J genes are TRBV4-2 and TRBJ2-7; TRBD2 matches 8 bases. Germline CDR1 reads LGHNA; CDR2 reads YNFKEQ. There are 15 residues in the CDR3. V lost 3 bases to trimming and J lost 3 bases; unmatched junction nucleotides: 7. The CDR3 DNA is TGTGCCAGCAGCCAGGAAAGCGGGGGCATCTACGAGCAGTACTTC. It is translated as CASSQESGGIYEQYF.